One sample yielded the 10 T cell receptor beta chains listed below, sequenced in a study of T-cell reconstitution after alpha-beta-depleted transplantation in children. During its preparation, the TCRbeta library received unique molecular identifiers. TCRdb fed the PCR reads into MiXCR, producing one record per CDR3 protein. The sample carries 500,000 or so distinct CDR3 sequences, 30% to 35% recorded once. Material: PBMCs from the stem cell graft donor, obtained from the stem cell graft. The receptors come from a human donor who donated a stem cell graft to a child with aplastic anemia.

The rearrangement joins TRBV11-2 to TRBJ2-3, with a tentative D call TRBD2 (6 bases). This CDR3 region has 16 residues. Germline CDR1 is SGHAT and CDR2 is FQNNGV. With 5 bases removed from V and 2 bases from J, the gap between germline ends came to 17 bases. CDR3 sequence (DNA): TGTGCCAGCAGCCAGCAGTGGCGGGGCCCCACAGATACGCAGTATTTT. This gives the protein CASSQQWRGPTDTQYF. Combining the CDR3 with reference TRBV11-2 and TRBJ2-3 gives the whole variable domain EAGVAQSPRYKIIEKRQSVAFWCNPISGHATLYWYQQILGQGPKLLIQFQNNGVVDDSQLPKDRFSAERLKGVDSTLKIQPAKLEDSAVYLCASSQQWRGPTDTQYFGPGTRLTVL.

The CDR3 sequence is CASSLTGIRTDTQYF. The DNA for the CDR3 is TGCGCCAGCAGCCTAACGGGGATCCGGACAGATACGCAGTATTTT. V and J are TRBV5-1 and TRBJ2-3; D is possibly TRBD2 (5 bases). Germline assignment: CDR1 SGHRS and CDR2 YFSETQ. The CDR3 spans 15 residues. The germline V and J ends were trimmed by 4 bases and 3 bases, with 15 bases remaining between them.

The rearrangement links TRBV7-2 to TRBJ2-7; 7 nucleotides match TRBD1. The CDR3 is made up of 15 amino acids. The V gene end was trimmed by 5 bases and the J gene end by 0 bases; junction bases not matched to a gene: 7. CDR1 is SGHTA and CDR2 is FQGNSA in the germline V gene. The CDR3 DNA is TGTGCCAGCAGCCGGATGACAGGGAGCTCCTACGAGCAGTACTTC. This codes for CASSRMTGSSYEQYF.

V is TRBV7-2 and J is TRBJ2-3, with D unresolved. The CDR3 covers 12 residues. V gave up 5 bases and J gave up 2 bases, with 5 bases separating them. CDR1 and CDR2 (germline): SGHTA, FQGNSA. The CDR3 here is CASSAYTDTQYF. In DNA, the CDR3 is TGTGCCAGCAGCGCTTACACAGATACGCAGTATTTT.

The chain has TRBV5-1 and TRBJ1-1, with D hard to call. Trimming stripped 6 bases from V and 0 bases from J, with 9 bases between. CDR3 length: 13 residues. Germline CDR1 SGHRS, CDR2 YFSETQ. CDR3 DNA: TGCGCCAGCACTTACACGCTGAACACTGAAGCTTTCTTT. This codes for CASTYTLNTEAFF.

In regard to this clonotype: A read error may account for a junction end that differs from germline. The chain is built from TRBV27 and TRBJ1-6; D unresolved. The CDR3 covers 14 residues. The germline V gene has CDR1 MNHEY and CDR2 SMNVEV (reference sequence). CDR3 in amino acids: CASSLAAYNSPLHF. The DNA of the CDR3 is TGTGCCAGCAGTTTAGCGGCCTATAATTCCCCCCTCCACTTT.

This clonotype has only a few counts. The gene calls are TRBV6-5 and TRBJ1-1; D gene unclear. The CDR3 has 13 residues. Germline loops: CDR1 MNHEY, CDR2 SVGAGI. Trimming removed 2 bases from V and 4 bases from J, with 8 bases in between. CDR3 sequence reads: CASSYPKSTEAFF. CDR3 coding DNA: TGTGCCAGCAGTTACCCGAAGTCCACTGAAGCTTTCTTT.

The rearrangement links TRBV5-1 to TRBJ2-1; 9 bases are shared with TRBD2. V gave up 5 bases and J gave up 2 bases; unmatched junction bases: 2. The CDR3 extends over 14 amino acids. Germline V gene data show CDR1 as SGHRS and CDR2 as YFSETQ. This CDR3 is CASRRLAAYNEQFF. Written as DNA, the CDR3 is TGCGCCAGCAGGAGACTAGCGGCCTACAATGAGCAGTTCTTC.

This clonotype was seen only a few times. The chain employs TRBV29-1 and TRBJ2-3, with a weak D call TRBD2 (6 bases). Germline CDR1 is SQVTM and CDR2 is ANQGSEA. This CDR3 is built from 13 residues. V lost 5 bases, J lost 4 bases, and 13 bases lay in between. The CDR3 reads CSVWGGNADTQYF. The CDR3 coding sequence is TGCAGCGTTTGGGGCGGGAACGCAGATACGCAGTATTTT.

The chain combines TRBV29-1 with TRBJ1-4, with TRBD1 identical over 11 bases. J lost 2 bases, V lost 7 bases, and 15 bases had no gene match. The CDR3 consists of 18 residues. CDR1 is SQVTM and CDR2 is ANQGSEA in the germline V gene. CDR3 DNA: TGCAGCGCTCCCCGGGGACAGGGGGAGGCGTCGACTAATGAAAAACTGTTTTTT. Protein sequence: CSAPRGQGEASTNEKLFF.